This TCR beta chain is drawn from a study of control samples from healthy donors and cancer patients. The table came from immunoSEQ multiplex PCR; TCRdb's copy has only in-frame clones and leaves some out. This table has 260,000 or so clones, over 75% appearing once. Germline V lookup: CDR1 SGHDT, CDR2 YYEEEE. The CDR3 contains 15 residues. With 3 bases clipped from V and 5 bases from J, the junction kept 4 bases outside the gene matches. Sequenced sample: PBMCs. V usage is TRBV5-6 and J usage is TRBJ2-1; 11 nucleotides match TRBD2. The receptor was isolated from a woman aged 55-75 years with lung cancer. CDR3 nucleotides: TGTGCCAGCAGCTCCGGGACTAGCGGCCACAATGAGCAGTTCTTC. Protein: CASSSGTSGHNEQFF.